The 18 T cell receptor beta chains reported below all come from one sample, sequenced in a study of regulatory and conventional T cells in RAG deficiency (dated by TCRdb to about 2017). Before genomic DNA was extracted, regulatory T cells were isolated from blood as CD4+CD25-high CD127-low cells. Library method: the immunoSEQ multiplex PCR assay. Sourced from immuneACCESS, this table was stored by TCRdb with only in-frame sequences that have V and J called. A share of the clones is absent; for the studies checked, an unresolved V gene accounts for under half, and the remainder has no known explanation. The sample has about 12,000 clones on record, around 94% of them singletons. The top ten constitute about 1.3% of the sample. The sample was also linked to a second study, of regulatory T cells. From that second study: In the multiplex PCR, 52 forward TRBV primers and 13 reverse TRBJ primers were used, and assay-based and computational corrections were applied for amplification bias.

Sequenced sample: CD127- CD25+ CD4+ Tregs sorted from blood. These receptors all come from a human donor in good health.

The chain employs TRBV27 and TRBJ1-1; TRBD1 is a possible D gene (5 bases). CDR1 is MNHEY, CDR2 SMNVEV, per germline (reference sequence). Trimming stripped 7 bases from V and 4 bases from J, with 13 bases between. The CDR3 runs 13 residues. The CDR3 here is CASMVQGATEAFF. In DNA, the CDR3 is TGTGCCAGCATGGTCCAGGGTGCCACTGAAGCTTTCTTT.

The CDR3 sequence: CASSVGPSGGAGEQFF. CDR3 coding DNA: TGTGCCAGCAGCGTAGGACCTAGCGGGGGGGCCGGAGAGCAGTTCTTC. The V gene is TRBV9, the J gene TRBJ2-1, with TRBD2 matching over 12 bases. Germline V gene lookup returns CDR1 SGDLS and CDR2 YYNGEE. The J segment lost 10 bases and the V segment lost 0 bases, leaving 8 bases of the junction unmatched. The CDR3 sequence is 16 residues long.

The rearrangement links TRBV5-1 to TRBJ2-7; possible D gene TRBD2, 5 bases. V dropped 1 base and J dropped 3 bases, with 17 bases sitting between them. The CDR3 is made up of 16 amino acids. Germline V gene data show CDR1 as SGHRS and CDR2 as YFSETQ. The CDR3 DNA reads TGCGCCAGCAGCTTGTTAGGGCTAGCTGTGATCTACGAGCAGTACTTC. This codes for CASSLLGLAVIYEQYF.

The gene calls are TRBV19 and TRBJ1-3; D is unclear. The CDR3 consists of 14 residues. The V end lost 5 bases, the J end lost 2 bases, and 10 bases lay between the germline ends. Germline V gene lookup returns CDR1 LNHDA and CDR2 SQIVND (reference sequence). CDR3 loop: CASSRGSAGNTIYF. The CDR3 nucleotides are TGTGCCAGTAGTCGAGGGTCGGCTGGAAACACCATATATTTT.

The gene calls are TRBV5-1 and TRBJ2-1; 13 nucleotides match TRBD2. V lost 7 bases to trimming and J lost 8 bases; unmatched junction nucleotides: 3. This CDR3 has 13 residues. Germline CDR1 is SGHRS and CDR2 is YFSETQ. CDR3: CASGTSGADEQFF. The CDR3 coding sequence is TGCGCCAGCGGGACTAGCGGGGCCGATGAGCAGTTCTTC. The entire variable domain, with the rest obtained from reference TRBV5-1 and TRBJ2-1, is as follows: KAGVTQTPRYLIKTRGQQVTLSCSPISGHRSVSWYQQTPGQGLQFLFEYFSETQRNKGNFPGRFSGRQFSNSRSEMNVSTLELGDSALYLCASGTSGADEQFFGPGTRLTVL.

This clone occurred once. This chain's CDR3 is CASSLGRSTDTQYF. Written as DNA, the CDR3 is TGTGCCAGCTCACTTGGGAGAAGCACAGATACGCAGTATTTT. The rearrangement uses TRBV18 and TRBJ2-3; a weak D match, TRBD2 (5 bases). Germline lookup yields CDR1 KGHSH and CDR2 LQKENI. The CDR3 extends over 14 amino acids. Deletions cut 4 bases from V and 0 bases from J, with 8 bases between.

V gene TRBV19 combines with J gene TRBJ2-3; D gene unclear. V was shortened by 3 bases and J by 2 bases, with 12 bases between the two germline ends. The CDR3 spans 15 residues. Germline V gene lookup returns CDR1 LNHDA and CDR2 SQIVND (reference sequence). The CDR3 sequence is CASSIRFPSTDTQYF. CDR3 in DNA: TGTGCCAGTAGTATTCGGTTTCCTTCCACAGATACGCAGTATTTT. Filled out from reference TRBV19 and TRBJ2-3, the complete variable domain reads DGGITQSPKYLFRKEGQNVTLSCEQNLNHDAMYWYRQDPGQGLRLIYYSQIVNDFQKGDIAEGYSVSREKKESFPLTVTSAQKNPTAFYLCASSIRFPSTDTQYFGPGTRLTVL.

V and J are TRBV5-4 and TRBJ2-5; D call uncertain. The CDR3 length is 11 residues. The germline V and J ends were trimmed by 2 bases and 4 bases, with 3 bases remaining between them. CDR1 SGHNT and CDR2 YYREEE come from the germline V gene (reference sequence). The CDR3 sequence: CASSFSETQYF. CDR3 nucleotide sequence: TGTGCCAGCAGCTTCTCAGAGACCCAGTACTTC.

CDR3 in amino acids: CASSGGQARMTQYF. CDR3 nucleotides: TGTGCCAGCAGCGGGGGACAGGCCCGAATGACCCAGTACTTC. This chain connects TRBV9 to TRBJ2-5; 8 nucleotides match TRBD1. Per the germline V gene, CDR1 is SGDLS and CDR2 is YYNGEE. The V segment lost 3 bases and the J segment 7 bases; nucleotides outside the gene matches: 8. The CDR3 runs to 14 residues.

This sequence joins TRBV5-1 and TRBJ2-1; 11 nucleotides match TRBD2. The trim removed 2 bases at V and 5 bases at J, leaving 6 bases unmatched. Germline loops: CDR1 SGHRS, CDR2 YFSETQ. The CDR3 extends over 16 amino acids. The CDR3 nucleotides are TGCGCCAGCAGCTTTACACTAGCGGGGGTGGACAATGAGCAGTTCTTC. This translates into CASSFTLAGVDNEQFF.

The chain couples TRBV27 to TRBJ2-7, with a tentative D call TRBD1 (5 bases). Per germline, CDR1 MNHEY and CDR2 SMNVEV (reference sequence). V was clipped by 4 bases and J by 0 bases, with 22 bases between them. CDR3 size: 18 residues. The CDR3 here is CASSSTPLGVYSSYEQYF. The CDR3 bases are TGTGCCAGCAGTTCCACACCATTAGGGGTCTATAGCTCCTACGAGCAGTACTTC.

The J gene is TRBJ2-7, the V gene TRBV5-1, with 8 bases that match TRBD1. Trimming at V came to 1 base and at J to 5 bases, leaving 14 bases not matched to a gene. The CDR3 has 17 residues. CDR1 is SGHRS, CDR2 YFSETQ, per germline. CDR3 loop: CASSLLGQGKLWDEQYF. In DNA, the CDR3 is TGCGCCAGCAGCTTGCTCGGACAGGGAAAACTTTGGGACGAGCAGTACTTC.

This chain joins TRBV7-9 and TRBJ1-1; D remains unclear. The CDR3 length is 15 residues. Germline assignment: CDR1 SEHNR and CDR2 FQNEAQ (reference sequence). V dropped 1 base and J dropped 3 bases, with 12 bases sitting between them. As DNA, the CDR3 is TGTGCCAGCAGCTTAGTATATAGCTGGGACACTGAAGCTTTCTTT. It specifies CASSLVYSWDTEAFF.

Here the CDR3 reads CASTNDRPYGYTF. In DNA form, the CDR3 reads TGTGCCAGCACAAATGACAGGCCCTATGGCTACACCTTC. V gene TRBV2 combines with J gene TRBJ1-2, with D possibly TRBD1 on 6 matching bases. This CDR3 contains 13 residues. Per germline, CDR1 SNHLY and CDR2 FYNNEI. Trimming stripped 7 bases from V and 4 bases from J, with 13 bases between.

J is TRBJ2-4 and V is TRBV5-5, with D perhaps TRBD1 (6 bases). The CDR3 sequence is 16 residues long. Trimming took off 4 bases at V and 1 base at J, with 15 bases between the two ends. Germline V lookup: CDR1 SGHKS, CDR2 YYEKEE (reference sequence). CDR3 loop: CASSRGPGAAKNIQYF. CDR3 DNA sequence: TGTGCCAGCAGCAGAGGACCAGGGGCCGCCAAAAACATTCAGTACTTC.

The rearrangement uses TRBV19 and TRBJ2-2, with TRBD2 matching over 11 bases. The germline V gene encodes CDR1 LNHDA and CDR2 SQIVND (reference sequence). J was trimmed by 4 bases and V by 1 base; bases with no gene match: 5. The CDR3 is 17 amino acids. In DNA form, the CDR3 reads TGTGCCAGTAGTATAGCGGCTAGCGGGGGGTCCACCGGGGAGCTGTTTTTT. It translates to CASSIAASGGSTGELFF. Based on the CDR3 plus reference TRBV19 and TRBJ2-2, the full variable domain is DGGITQSPKYLFRKEGQNVTLSCEQNLNHDAMYWYRQDPGQGLRLIYYSQIVNDFQKGDIAEGYSVSREKKESFPLTVTSAQKNPTAFYLCASSIAASGGSTGELFFGEGSRLTVL.

Notes on this clone: Other DNA sequences of this sample code for an identical CDR3. This chain joins TRBV25-1 and TRBJ1-6; 7 bases fit TRBD1. CDR1 MGHDK and CDR2 SYGVNS come from the germline V gene. With 3 bases clipped from V and 2 bases from J, the junction kept 4 bases outside the gene matches. The CDR3 extends over 16 amino acids. The CDR3 DNA reads TGTGCCAGCAGTGATACAGGGGAAGCCTATAATTCACCCCTCCACTTT. Residues: CASSDTGEAYNSPLHF. The whole variable domain, filled in from reference TRBV25-1 and TRBJ1-6, reads EADIYQTPRYLVIGTGKKITLECSQTMGHDKMYWYQQDPGMELHLIHYSYGVNSTEKGDLSSESTVSRIRTEHFPLTLESARPSHTSQYLCASSDTGEAYNSPLHFGNGTRLTVT.

The chain has TRBV6-5 and TRBJ1-2, with 8 nucleotides matching TRBD1. Germline CDR1 MNHEY, CDR2 SVGAGI. CDR3 length equals 11 residues. V trimming: 7 bases; J trimming: 8 bases; junction bases outside the gene matches: 3. The CDR3 sequence: CASTTGVGYTF. Here the CDR3 DNA reads TGTGCCAGCACGACAGGGGTAGGCTACACCTTC.